The rows below give T cell receptor beta chains drawn from one sample of a study of shared clonotypes between healthy human individuals. Using immunoSEQ multiplex PCR, the repertoire was profiled, and TCRdb retains in-frame clones only, with some absent. The sample yields about 1.5 million clones, roughly 96% seen once. Material for sequencing was naive CD4+ T cells sorted from blood. The receptors here all came from a man under 40 in good health. CDR3s include the opening cysteine and the closing phenylalanine or tryptophan. The D gene is left open where the match is weak. For some rows the clone size is stated as once, few or many, or as a class when expanded; others skip it.

length: 15
J: TRBJ1-5
D: TRBD1
V: TRBV5-1
size: once
CDR3: CASSLGGQGHQPQHF
DNA: TGCGCCAGCAGCTTGGGGGGACAGGGGCATCAGCCCCAGCATTTT

length: 12
J: TRBJ2-1
D: -
V: TRBV4-1
size: once
CDR3: CASSHIGGEQFF
DNA: TGCGCCAGCAGCCACATTGGGGGTGAGCAGTTCTTC

length: 15
J: TRBJ2-7
D: TRBD2
V: TRBV5-1
size: -
CDR3: CASRTTSAVPYEQYF
DNA: TGCGCCAGCAGGACTACTAGCGCTGTTCCCTACGAGCAGTACTTC

length: 15
J: TRBJ1-5
D: -
V: TRBV6-1
size: -
CDR3: CASSGGTVTNQPQHF
DNA: TGTGCCAGCAGTGGGGGGACGGTCACGAATCAGCCCCAGCATTTT

length: 15
J: TRBJ1-3
D: -
V: TRBV7-2
size: -
CDR3: CASSFGGADGNTIYF
DNA: TGTGCCAGCAGCTTTGGGGGCGCGGATGGAAACACCATATATTTT

length: 12
J: TRBJ1-2
D: -
V: TRBV19
size: -
CDR3: CASRRGGYGYTF
DNA: TGTGCCAGTAGGAGGGGGGGCTATGGCTACACCTTC

length: 13
J: TRBJ2-7
D: TRBD2
V: TRBV10-2
size: -
CDR3: CASGGGGSYEQYF
DNA: TGCGCCAGCGGAGGCGGGGGCTCCTACGAGCAGTACTTC

length: 16
J: TRBJ2-2
D: -
V: TRBV5-4
size: -
CDR3: CASSLNSGANTGELFF
DNA: TGTGCCAGCAGCTTGAATTCGGGGGCGAACACCGGGGAGCTGTTTTTT

length: 13
J: TRBJ2-2
D: -
V: TRBV2
size: -
CDR3: CASSGQRTGELFF
DNA: TGTGCCAGCAGCGGGCAGAGAACCGGGGAGCTGTTTTTT

length: 14
J: TRBJ2-1
D: -
V: TRBV6-5
size: -
CDR3: CASRSGGGLNEQFF
DNA: TGTGCCAGCAGGAGTGGGGGGGGGCTTAATGAGCAGTTCTTC

length: 13
J: TRBJ2-7
D: TRBD1
V: TRBV29-1
size: -
CDR3: CSVRQGSSYEQYF
DNA: TGCAGCGTTAGACAGGGAAGCTCCTACGAGCAGTACTTC

length: 15
J: TRBJ2-7
D: TRBD2
V: TRBV27
size: -
CDR3: CASNRWTRVGDEQYF
DNA: TGTGCCAGCAATCGCTGGACTAGAGTTGGTGACGAGCAGTACTTC

length: 14
J: TRBJ2-7
D: -
V: TRBV10-1
size: -
CDR3: CASSEYHTDYEQYF
DNA: TGCGCCAGCAGTGAGTATCACACAGACTACGAGCAGTACTTC

length: 16
J: TRBJ2-5
D: TRBD2
V: TRBV9
size: -
CDR3: CASSSGLAGVEETQYF
DNA: TGTGCCAGCAGCTCGGGACTAGCGGGAGTGGAAGAGACCCAGTACTTC

length: 13
J: TRBJ1-3
D: -
V: TRBV11-2
size: -
CDR3: CASSPNSGNTIYF
DNA: TGTGCCAGCAGCCCCAACTCTGGAAACACCATATATTTT

length: 13
J: TRBJ2-5
D: -
V: TRBV18
size: once
CDR3: CASSRRDRETQYF
DNA: TGTGCCAGCTCCCGCCGGGACCGGGAGACCCAGTACTTC

length: 14
J: TRBJ2-7
D: -
V: TRBV5-1
size: -
CDR3: CASSFGEGSNEQYF
DNA: TGCGCCAGCAGCTTTGGCGAAGGGAGCAACGAGCAGTACTTC

length: 15
J: TRBJ2-4
D: -
V: TRBV28
size: -
CDR3: CASSLGPGAQNIQYF
DNA: TGTGCCAGCAGTTTAGGCCCTGGGGCCCAAAACATTCAGTACTTC

length: 15
J: TRBJ2-7
D: TRBD2
V: TRBV5-1
size: -
CDR3: CASSLVLAGGYEQYF
DNA: TGCGCCAGCAGCTTGGTCCTAGCGGGAGGCTACGAGCAGTACTTC

length: 13
J: TRBJ2-7
D: -
V: TRBV15
size: -
CDR3: CATSGTHLYEQYF
DNA: TGTGCCACCAGCGGGACGCACTTATACGAGCAGTACTTC

length: 14
J: TRBJ1-2
D: -
V: TRBV18
size: once
CDR3: CASSPRVSQRGYTF
DNA: TGTGCCAGCTCACCCAGGGTTAGCCAGCGTGGCTACACCTTC

length: 15
J: TRBJ2-1
D: TRBD1
V: TRBV10-1
size: -
CDR3: CASSERQGANNEQFF
DNA: TGCGCCAGCAGTGAAAGGCAGGGGGCGAACAATGAGCAGTTCTTC

length: 14
J: TRBJ2-7
D: TRBD1
V: TRBV5-5
size: -
CDR3: CASSFDRVAYEQYF
DNA: TGTGCCAGCAGCTTCGACAGGGTAGCCTACGAGCAGTACTTC